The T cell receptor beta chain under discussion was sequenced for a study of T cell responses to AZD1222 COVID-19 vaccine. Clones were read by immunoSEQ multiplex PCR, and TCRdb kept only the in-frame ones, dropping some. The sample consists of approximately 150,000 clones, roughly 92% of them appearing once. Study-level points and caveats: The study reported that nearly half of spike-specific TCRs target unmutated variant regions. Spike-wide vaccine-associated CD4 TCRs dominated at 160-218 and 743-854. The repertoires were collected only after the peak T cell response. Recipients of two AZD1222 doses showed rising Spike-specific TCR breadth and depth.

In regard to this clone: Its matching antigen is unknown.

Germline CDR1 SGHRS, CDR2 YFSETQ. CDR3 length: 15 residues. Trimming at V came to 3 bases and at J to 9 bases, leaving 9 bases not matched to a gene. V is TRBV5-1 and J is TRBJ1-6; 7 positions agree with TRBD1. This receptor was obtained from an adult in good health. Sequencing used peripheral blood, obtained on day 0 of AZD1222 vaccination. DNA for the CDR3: TGCGCCAGCAGCTACACGACAGGGACTGGTTCACCCCTCCACTTT. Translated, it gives CASSYTTGTGSPLHF.